The clone carrying this T cell receptor beta chain has only one observation. Its antigen is still unknown. Measured with immunoSEQ multiplex PCR; TCRdb has only the in-frame clones, and not every one. The data hold 100,000 to 150,000 clones, with over 75% observed a single time. The CDR3 totals 11 residues. The V gene's germline CDR1 is LGHDT and CDR2 YNNKEL (reference sequence). The ends lost 4 bases at V and 8 bases at J; junction bases unmatched: 0. The data originate from a study of T cell responses to AZD1222 COVID-19 vaccine. Overall study context: Second doses were pooled across both intervals (about 4 or about 12 weeks).

Whole-study findings and limits: The donors showed a predominance of white British ancestry and of females, with possible underestimation of clonal diversity. Just a handful of AZD1222 recipients were seropositive at baseline.

Sequenced material: peripheral blood, taken on day 0 of AZD1222 vaccination. This clonotype was sampled from an adult in good health. V and J are TRBV3-1 (or the pseudogene TRBV3-2) and TRBJ1-1, with TRBD1 matching over 8 bases. Here the CDR3 reads CASSRTGEAFF. CDR3 nucleotide sequence: TGTGCCAGCAGCCGGACAGGGGAAGCTTTCTTT.